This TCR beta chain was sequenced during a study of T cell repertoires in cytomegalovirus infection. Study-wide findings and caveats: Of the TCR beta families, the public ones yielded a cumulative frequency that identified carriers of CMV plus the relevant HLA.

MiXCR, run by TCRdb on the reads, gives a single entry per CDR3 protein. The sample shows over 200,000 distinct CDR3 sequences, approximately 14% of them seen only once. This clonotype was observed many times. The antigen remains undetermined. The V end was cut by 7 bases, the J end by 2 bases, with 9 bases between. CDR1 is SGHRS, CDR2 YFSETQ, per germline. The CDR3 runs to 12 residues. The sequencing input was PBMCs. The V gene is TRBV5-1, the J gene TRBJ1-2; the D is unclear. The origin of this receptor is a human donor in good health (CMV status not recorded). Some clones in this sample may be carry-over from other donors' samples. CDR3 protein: CASGPGNYGYTF. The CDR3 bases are TGCGCCAGCGGTCCGGGGAACTATGGCTACACCTTC.